This TCR beta chain was sequenced during a study of CD8 T cells in ankylosing spondylitis. Concerning this clonotype: Its specificity is unknown.

With 5 bases clipped from V and 4 bases from J, the junction kept 3 bases outside the gene matches. Per germline, CDR1 MNHNS and CDR2 SASEGT. CDR3 length equals 14 residues. Whole-study results and caveats: Among TCR beta sequences, a motif of under 10 highly homologous variants appeared characteristic of ankylosing spondylitis blood.

Each CDR3 protein gets one entry after TCRdb re-called the 5' RACE reads with MiXCR. Found here are a few hundred thousand distinct CDR3 sequences, around 20% of them singletons; the top ten hold about 16%. This chain connects TRBV6-1 to TRBJ2-5, with 11 bases matching TRBD2. This TCR was recovered from a male donor with ankylosing spondylitis. Sample: blood, either unsorted or a sorted T cell fraction (not recorded which). CDR3 coding DNA: TGTGCCAGCAGTACCACTAGCGGGAGAGAGACCCAGTACTTC. Residues: CASSTTSGRETQYF.